This T cell receptor beta chain was retrieved from a study of blood T cell repertoires in COVID-19. As processed by the authors: Using reference gene primer amplification, nucleated cell counts were estimated. The data were produced by immunoSEQ multiplex PCR, yet TCRdb's version contains in-frame clones alone and is incomplete. The V and J calls and clone size are taken from that table; D and trimming were inferred from the DNA. The sample lists about 16,000 clones, about 89% occurring once. Trimming removed 2 bases at V and 3 bases at J, with 9 bases between. The CDR3 has 13 amino acids. Per the germline V gene, CDR1 is SGHRS and CDR2 is YFSETQ.

The sample was peripheral blood. This receptor was identified in a man aged 55-75 years with acute or convalescent COVID-19. The chain joins TRBV5-1 to TRBJ2-7; D uncertain. The CDR3 sequence: CASSLGADYEQYF. The CDR3 region has the DNA TGCGCCAGCAGCTTAGGCGCGGACTACGAGCAGTACTTC.